These 8 T cell receptor beta chains share one sample of origin, sequenced in a study of shared clonotypes between healthy human individuals. This table comes from immunoSEQ multiplex PCR, and its TCRdb copy is limited to in-frame clones, with some not included. This sample has almost 750,000 clones, with around 77% found just once. The sequenced sample was memory CD4+ T cells sorted from blood. As for subset: CD45RA-negative fraction. Receptors were obtained from a woman aged 30 to 39 in good health.

V gene TRBV5-1 combines with J gene TRBJ2-7; perhaps TRBD1 as D (6 bases). V lost 4 bases to trimming and J lost 4 bases, with 9 bases between them. This CDR3 has 12 residues. The germline CDR1 and CDR2 sequences are SGHRS and YFSETQ. The CDR3 spells CASSIGGYEQYF. The CDR3 bases are TGCGCCAGCAGCATAGGGGGATACGAGCAGTACTTC.

The chain has TRBV4-2 and TRBJ2-7; 9 bases are a match to TRBD2. The CDR3 is 15 residues long. Germline assignment: CDR1 LGHNA and CDR2 YNFKEQ. J lost 2 bases, V lost 0 bases, and 2 bases had no gene match. The CDR3 region is CASSQEVAGAYEQYF. The DNA for the CDR3 is TGTGCCAGCAGCCAAGAGGTAGCGGGAGCCTACGAGCAGTACTTC.

The chain has TRBV28 and TRBJ1-2; 8 nucleotides line up with TRBD1. CDR1 and CDR2 (germline): MDHEN, SYDVKM. V lost 8 bases to trimming and J lost 5 bases; unmatched junction nucleotides: 4. The CDR3 consists of 12 residues. Written as DNA, the CDR3 is TGTGCCAGCGGGACAGGCAGTTATGGCTACACCTTC. It encodes CASGTGSYGYTF.

The rearrangement uses TRBV7-2 and TRBJ2-7; 11 positions match TRBD2. The CDR3 covers 17 residues. Germline CDR1 reads SGHTA; CDR2 reads FQGNSA. V lost 5 bases and J lost 7; bases outside the gene matches: 16. CDR3 in DNA: TGTGCCAGCAGCCTCAGGGGTGCACTAGCGGGAGCTAAAGAGCAGTACTTC. Translation: CASSLRGALAGAKEQYF.

This clone was picked up one time. This rearrangement joins TRBV5-1 to TRBJ1-2, with D perhaps matching TRBD1 (5 bases). The ends were cut back, 7 bases at V and 5 bases at J, with 21 bases in the middle. Looked up from germline, CDR1 is SGHRS and CDR2 is YFSETQ. The CDR3 is made up of 15 amino acids. Here the CDR3 DNA reads TGCGCCAGCGGGACTCCAGCTGGGGCAGAGTATGGCTACACCTTC. Protein: CASGTPAGAEYGYTF.

The chain joins TRBV27 to TRBJ2-2, with TRBD2 matching 14 bases. Germline assignment: CDR1 MNHEY and CDR2 SMNVEV (reference sequence). CDR3 size: 15 residues. Trimming cost V 6 bases and J 7 bases; bases outside gene matches: 4. The CDR3 is CASRSTSGRVGELFF. CDR3 DNA: TGTGCCAGCAGATCGACTAGCGGGAGGGTCGGGGAGCTGTTTTTT.

The J gene is TRBJ2-7, the V gene TRBV7-3; perhaps TRBD2 as D (6 bases). V gave up 5 bases and J gave up 3 bases, with 11 bases separating them. Germline lookup yields CDR1 SGHTA and CDR2 FQGTGA. The CDR3 totals 13 residues. DNA of the CDR3: TGTGCCAGCAGCCAGGGACTTGACTACGAGCAGTACTTC. Its protein product is CASSQGLDYEQYF.

The chain links TRBV7-6 to TRBJ1-2; 10 nucleotides line up with TRBD1. Germline CDR1 SGHVS, CDR2 FNYEAQ. The CDR3 totals 15 residues. V lost 1 base to trimming and J lost 5 bases; unmatched junction nucleotides: 4. The CDR3 DNA reads TGTGCCAGCAGCTTAGGTCCGGGACAGGGGTATGGCTACACCTTC. It encodes CASSLGPGQGYGYTF.